Reported below is one T cell receptor beta chain. Its antigen is as yet unknown. Trimming cost V 5 bases and J 3 bases; bases outside gene matches: 13. In germline, CDR1 is MNHEY, CDR2 SMNVEV (reference sequence). This CDR3 has 16 amino acids. The data are from a study of cytomegalovirus exposure and HLA in healthy donors. Overall study: From HLA-typed donors, an early data release held around 85 million unique TCRs. Study findings and constraints: The authors considered a cluster of highly shared sequence variants likely to be a sequencing artifact. Most of the TCR beta V segments (in an earlier analysis) were productive either about 87% or about 30% of the time.

Though probably carrying unrecorded immune exposures, donors were nominally healthy at sampling. The PCR had 60 Vbeta and 13 Jbeta primers. The data were produced by immunoSEQ multiplex PCR, yet TCRdb's version contains in-frame clones alone and is incomplete. Of roughly 300,000 clones in the sample, about nine tenths were seen once. The clonotype comes from a man aged 35-49 years in good health and CMV-seropositive. The chain uses TRBV27 and TRBJ2-7, with 7 positions matching TRBD1. Material for sequencing was PBMCs. CDR3 DNA sequence: TGTGCCAGCAGTCCCTATCCCCCAGGGGGAGACTACGAGCAGTACTTC. It encodes CASSPYPPGGDYEQYF.